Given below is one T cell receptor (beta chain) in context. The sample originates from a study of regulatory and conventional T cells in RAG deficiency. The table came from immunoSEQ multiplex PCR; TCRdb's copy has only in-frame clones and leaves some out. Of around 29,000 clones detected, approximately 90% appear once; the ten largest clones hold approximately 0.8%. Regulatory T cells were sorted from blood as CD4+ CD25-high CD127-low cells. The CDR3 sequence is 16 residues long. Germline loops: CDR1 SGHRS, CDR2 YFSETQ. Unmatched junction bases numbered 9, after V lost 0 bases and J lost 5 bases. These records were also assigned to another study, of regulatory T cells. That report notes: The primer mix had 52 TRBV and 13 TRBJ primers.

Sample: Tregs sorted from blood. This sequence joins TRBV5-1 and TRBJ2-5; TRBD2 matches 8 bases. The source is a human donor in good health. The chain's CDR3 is CASSLGTLAGRETQYF. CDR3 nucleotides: TGCGCCAGCAGCTTGGGAACCTTAGCGGGGCGGGAGACCCAGTACTTC.